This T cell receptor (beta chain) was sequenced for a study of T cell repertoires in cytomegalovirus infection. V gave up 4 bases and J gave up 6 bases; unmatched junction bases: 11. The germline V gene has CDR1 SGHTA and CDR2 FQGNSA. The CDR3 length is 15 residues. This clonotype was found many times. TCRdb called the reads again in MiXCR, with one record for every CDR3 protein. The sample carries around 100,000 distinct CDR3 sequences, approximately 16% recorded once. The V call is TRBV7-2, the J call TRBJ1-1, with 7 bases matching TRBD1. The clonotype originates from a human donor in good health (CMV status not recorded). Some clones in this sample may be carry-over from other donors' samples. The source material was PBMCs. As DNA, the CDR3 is TGTGCCAGCAGCTCGAGATCAGGGGGGGTCTCTGAAGCTTTCTTT. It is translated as CASSSRSGGVSEAFF.